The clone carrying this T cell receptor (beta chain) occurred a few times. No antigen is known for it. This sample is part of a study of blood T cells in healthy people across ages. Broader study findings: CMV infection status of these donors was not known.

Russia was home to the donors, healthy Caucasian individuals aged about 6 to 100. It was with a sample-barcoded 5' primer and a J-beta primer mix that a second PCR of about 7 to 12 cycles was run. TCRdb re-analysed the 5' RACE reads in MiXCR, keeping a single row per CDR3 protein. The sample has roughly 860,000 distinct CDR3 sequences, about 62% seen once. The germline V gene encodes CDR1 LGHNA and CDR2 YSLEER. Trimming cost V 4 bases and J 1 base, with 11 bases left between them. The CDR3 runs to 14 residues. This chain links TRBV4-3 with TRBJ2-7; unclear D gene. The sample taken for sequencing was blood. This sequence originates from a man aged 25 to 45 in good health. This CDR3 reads CASSLAEDSYEQYF. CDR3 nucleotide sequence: TGCGCCAGCAGCCTCGCCGAAGATTCCTACGAGCAGTACTTC.